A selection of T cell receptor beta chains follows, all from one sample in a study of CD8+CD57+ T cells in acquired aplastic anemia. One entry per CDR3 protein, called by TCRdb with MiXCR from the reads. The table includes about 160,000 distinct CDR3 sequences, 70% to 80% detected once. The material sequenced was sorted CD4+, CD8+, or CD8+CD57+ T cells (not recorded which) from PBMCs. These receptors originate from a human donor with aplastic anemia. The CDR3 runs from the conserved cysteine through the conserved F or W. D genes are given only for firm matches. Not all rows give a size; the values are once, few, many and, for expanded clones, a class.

CDR3 DNA: TGTGCCAGCAGCGATCTAGCGGGAGTCGCAGATACGCAGTATTTT
CDR3 protein: CASSDLAGVADTQYF
D gene: TRBD2
V gene: TRBV9
J gene: TRBJ2-3
clone size: -

CDR3 DNA: TGCAGCGTTGAAGAGGCAGGAGCCTTC
CDR3 protein: CSVEEAGAF
D gene: -
V gene: TRBV29-1
J gene: TRBJ1-2
clone size: -

CDR3 DNA: TGTGCCAGCAGCGCTGGGACGGGGGGTGTCGAGCAGTACTTC
CDR3 protein: CASSAGTGGVEQYF
D gene: TRBD2
V gene: TRBV7-3
J gene: TRBJ2-7
clone size: -

CDR3 DNA: TGCGCCAGCAGCGATAAATCCTACGAGCAGTACTTC
CDR3 protein: CASSDKSYEQYF
D gene: -
V gene: TRBV5-1
J gene: TRBJ2-7
clone size: -

CDR3 DNA: TGTGCCACCAGCAGAGATCAGGGGGCAGTCACCGGGGAGCTGTTTTTT
CDR3 protein: CATSRDQGAVTGELFF
D gene: TRBD1
V gene: TRBV15
J gene: TRBJ2-2
clone size: -

CDR3 DNA: TGTGCCAGCAGTGATTTTCCCGCTGGGGCCAACGTCTTGACTTTC
CDR3 protein: CASSDFPAGANVLTF
D gene: -
V gene: TRBV2
J gene: TRBJ2-6
clone size: few

CDR3 DNA: TGTGCCAGTAGTCCGACCCGAGGGGGAGGAGAGACCCAGTACTTC
CDR3 protein: CASSPTRGGGETQYF
D gene: -
V gene: TRBV19
J gene: TRBJ2-5
clone size: once

CDR3 DNA: TGTGCCAGCAGCCCGGGACTAGCGTCAGAGACCCAGTACTTC
CDR3 protein: CASSPGLASETQYF
D gene: TRBD2
V gene: TRBV6-4
J gene: TRBJ2-5
clone size: few

CDR3 DNA: TGTGCCAGCAGCCTACTGACAGGGAGGGCCCTCAATGAGCAGTTCTTC
CDR3 protein: CASSLLTGRALNEQFF
D gene: -
V gene: TRBV7-8
J gene: TRBJ2-1
clone size: -

CDR3 DNA: TGTGCCAGCAGCTTAACGAGGACAGGAGGCACAGATACGCAGTATTTT
CDR3 protein: CASSLTRTGGTDTQYF
D gene: TRBD1
V gene: TRBV7-9
J gene: TRBJ2-3
clone size: -

CDR3 DNA: TGTGCCAGCAGCCCCCTAGATGGGACTGAAGCTTTCTTT
CDR3 protein: CASSPLDGTEAFF
D gene: -
V gene: TRBV5-5
J gene: TRBJ1-1
clone size: -

CDR3 DNA: TGTGCCAGCAGCTTAGAGATCATGAACACTGAAGCTTTCTTT
CDR3 protein: CASSLEIMNTEAFF
D gene: -
V gene: TRBV7-2
J gene: TRBJ1-1
clone size: -

CDR3 DNA: TGCAGCGCCTCAGATGGGACAGGGTTCGGCGAGCAGTACTTC
CDR3 protein: CSASDGTGFGEQYF
D gene: TRBD1
V gene: TRBV29-1
J gene: TRBJ2-7
clone size: -

CDR3 DNA: TGTGCCATCAGCCCCGGGACAGGGCGTAGTGGCACTGAAGCTTTCTTT
CDR3 protein: CAISPGTGRSGTEAFF
D gene: TRBD1
V gene: TRBV10-3
J gene: TRBJ1-1
clone size: -

CDR3 DNA: TGTGCCACCAGCAGAGACCAAGGGGGCTCCGATGGCTACACCTTC
CDR3 protein: CATSRDQGGSDGYTF
D gene: TRBD1
V gene: TRBV15
J gene: TRBJ1-2
clone size: few

CDR3 DNA: TGTGCCAGCAGCTTAGGGACCGAAGGGACCATAACAGATACGCAGTATTTT
CDR3 protein: CASSLGTEGTITDTQYF
D gene: -
V gene: TRBV7-9
J gene: TRBJ2-3
clone size: -

CDR3 DNA: TGCAGTGCCTTTCGCGGTATTGAACTCAATGAGCAGTTCTTC
CDR3 protein: CSAFRGIELNEQFF
D gene: -
V gene: TRBV20-1
J gene: TRBJ2-1
clone size: -